A single T cell receptor (beta chain) is shown here with its context. The source of the sample is a study of regulatory T cells in long-lasting Graves disease. iRepertoire HTBI primers and Arm-PCR of CDR3 regions built TCR beta libraries. TCRdb analysed the multiplex PCR reads with MiXCR anew, one entry per CDR3 protein. Of hundreds of thousands of distinct CDR3 sequences in the sample, over 12% are singletons; the top ten hold approximately 7.6%. Time point defined: newly diagnosed GD, antithyroid drugs for less than 3 months. PBMCs were the source of the RNA used for TCR sequencing. This same sample was also taken into another study, of T cells in Graves' hyperthyroidism and ophthalmopathy.

This clonotype was sampled from a woman aged 40 to 50 with Graves disease. Material: peripheral blood mononuclear cells (PBMCs), obtained at new diagnosis, from a patient treated with antithyroid drugs.

The CDR3 region is CSVDVGAPGGTGANVLTF. The CDR3 DNA reads TGCAGCGTTGATGTCGGCGCCCCGGGGGGCACTGGGGCCAACGTCCTGACTTTC. The chain couples TRBV29-1 to TRBJ2-6; the D gene is possibly TRBD2 (7 bases). The germline V gene encodes CDR1 SQVTM and CDR2 ANQGSEA. V was shortened by 3 bases and J by 2 bases, with 20 bases between the two germline ends. The CDR3 length is 18 residues. The full variable domain, in which reference TRBV29-1 and TRBJ2-6 provide the parts outside the CDR3, is SAVISQKPSRDICQRGTSLTIQCQVDSQVTMMFWYRQQPGQSLTLIATANQGSEATYESGFVIDKFPISRPNLTFSTLTVSNMSPEDSSIYLCSVDVGAPGGTGANVLTFGAGSRLTVL.